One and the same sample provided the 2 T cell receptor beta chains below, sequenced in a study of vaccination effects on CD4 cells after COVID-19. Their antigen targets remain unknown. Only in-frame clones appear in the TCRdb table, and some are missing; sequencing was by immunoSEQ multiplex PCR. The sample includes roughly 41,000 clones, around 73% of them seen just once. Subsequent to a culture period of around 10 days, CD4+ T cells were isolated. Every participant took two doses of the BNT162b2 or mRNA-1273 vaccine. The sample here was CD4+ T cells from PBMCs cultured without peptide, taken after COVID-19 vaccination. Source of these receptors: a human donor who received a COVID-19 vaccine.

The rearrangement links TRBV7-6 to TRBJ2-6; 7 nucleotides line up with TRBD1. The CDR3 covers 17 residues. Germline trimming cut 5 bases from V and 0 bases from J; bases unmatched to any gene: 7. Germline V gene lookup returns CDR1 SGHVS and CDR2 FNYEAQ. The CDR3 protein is CASSAGQVLSGANVLTF. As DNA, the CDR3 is TGTGCCAGCAGCGCCGGACAGGTGCTCTCTGGGGCCAACGTCCTGACTTTC.

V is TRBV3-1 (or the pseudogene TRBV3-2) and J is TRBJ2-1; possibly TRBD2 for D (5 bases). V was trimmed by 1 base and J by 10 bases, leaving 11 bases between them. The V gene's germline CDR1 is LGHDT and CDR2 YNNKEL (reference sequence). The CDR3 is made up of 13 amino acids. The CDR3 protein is CASSQGRASEQFF. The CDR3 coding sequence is TGTGCCAGCAGCCAAGGGCGCGCTAGCGAGCAGTTCTTC.